The 20 T cell receptor beta chains below all came from one sample that was sequenced in a study of patients and donors after allogeneic stem cell transplantation. TCRdb recomputed calls from the RT-PCR reads with MiXCR, one row per CDR3 protein. Here the sample spans about 960,000 distinct CDR3 sequences, around 17% being singletons. Sequenced material: blood, either unsorted or a sorted T cell fraction (not recorded which). The origin of the receptors is a human donor who was either an allogeneic HSCT recipient or a stem cell or donor lymphocyte infusion donor (not recorded which). It is not recorded whose cells these are; they may come from a transplant donor.

This clonotype was seen repeatedly, ten times or more. The chain combines TRBV6-5 with TRBJ2-2, with D uncertain. Germline lookup yields CDR1 MNHEY and CDR2 SVGAGI. The CDR3 is 12 amino acids. Trimming left V 7 bases short and J 4 bases short, with 7 bases between. CDR3 in DNA: TGTGCCAGCATGCGATTCACCGGGGAGCTGTTTTTT. Encoded protein: CASMRFTGELFF.

This clonotype was observed a handful of times. The gene calls are TRBV6-1 and TRBJ1-2; 7 nucleotides line up with TRBD1. The ends lost 7 bases at V and 4 bases at J; junction bases unmatched: 6. This CDR3 has 13 residues. The V gene's germline CDR1 is MNHNS and CDR2 SASEGT. Here the CDR3 reads CASIFDRVYGYTF. CDR3 DNA: TGTGCCAGCATCTTTGACAGGGTCTATGGCTACACCTTC.

This clonotype has more than one count but fewer than ten. This chain uses TRBV20-1 with TRBJ1-1; unclear D gene. The CDR3 consists of 12 residues. Between the trimmed V and J ends, which lost 7 bases and 8 bases, there was a span of 17 bases. CDR1 is DFQATT, CDR2 SNEGSKA, per germline (reference sequence). CDR3 residues: CSGSAGVLEAFF. CDR3 bases: TGCAGTGGATCGGCGGGAGTCCTAGAAGCTTTCTTT.

This clonotype showed up just a few times. The chain recombines TRBV2 with TRBJ2-7; TRBD2 matches at 7 bases. Germline lookup yields CDR1 SNHLY and CDR2 FYNNEI. V shed 4 bases, J shed 4 bases, and the junction held 7 bases outside the gene matches. The CDR3 is 14 residues long. CDR3 DNA: TGTGCCAGCAGTGCCCGGCGGGGGATGTACGAGCAGTACTTC. It encodes CASSARRGMYEQYF.

The rearrangement uses TRBV12-3 or TRBV12-4 and TRBJ2-4; 12 positions agree with TRBD2. CDR3 length equals 19 residues. Trimming at V came to 5 bases and at J to 2 bases, leaving 13 bases not matched to a gene. The CDR3 nucleotides read TGTGCCAGCAGTCGCTCTAGCGGGGGGGCTTTCAGGACCAAAAACATTCAGTACTTC. This codes for CASSRSSGGAFRTKNIQYF.

The chain employs TRBV5-6 and TRBJ2-4, with D unresolved. V was shortened by 0 bases and J by 4 bases, with 17 bases between the two germline ends. In germline, CDR1 is SGHDT, CDR2 YYEEEE. The CDR3 loop spans 17 amino acids. In DNA form, the CDR3 reads TGTGCCAGCAGCTTGGCCGATTTAGGGATCGGTAAAAACATTCAGTACTTC. Translation gives CASSLADLGIGKNIQYF.

This chain uses TRBV9 with TRBJ2-1, with 7 bases lining up with TRBD2. After removal of 0 bases from V and 5 bases from J, the junction contained 5 bases not matched to a gene. CDR3 length equals 15 residues. CDR1 and CDR2 from the germline V gene are SGDLS and YYNGEE. CDR3 sequence (DNA): TGTGCCAGCAGCGTAGCGGCTAGCGGAAACAATGAGCAGTTCTTC. It specifies CASSVAASGNNEQFF.

This clonotype was seen a handful of times. This chain connects TRBV7-6 to TRBJ2-2, with D perhaps TRBD1 (5 bases). The CDR3 has 17 residues. V was cut by 1 base and J by 0 bases, with 12 bases left in between. In germline, CDR1 is SGHVS, CDR2 FNYEAQ. The CDR3 sequence: CASSLDTTGTNTGELFF. The CDR3 DNA follows: TGTGCCAGCAGCTTAGACACCACAGGAACGAACACCGGGGAGCTGTTTTTT.

The chain joins TRBV19 to TRBJ1-1, with D uncertain. V lost 7 bases to trimming and J lost 3 bases, with 12 bases between them. The CDR3 is 13 amino acids. The germline gives CDR1 LNHDA, CDR2 SQIVND (reference sequence). This chain's CDR3 is CASKRDWDTEAFF. Written as DNA, the CDR3 is TGTGCCAGTAAAAGGGATTGGGACACTGAAGCTTTCTTT.

This chain joins TRBV3-1 and TRBJ2-3; 7 bases align to TRBD1. The CDR3 covers 15 residues. Germline V gene sequence: CDR1 LGHDT, CDR2 YNNKEL (reference sequence). V lost 1 base, J lost 5 bases, and 6 bases stayed unmatched. CDR3 sequence reads: CASSQGDRAGDTQYF. CDR3 DNA sequence: TGTGCCAGCAGCCAAGGAGACAGGGCCGGAGATACGCAGTATTTT.

The chain carries TRBV2 and TRBJ2-7; D possibly corresponds to TRBD2 (5 bases). Germline-derived CDR1 and CDR2 are SNHLY and FYNNEI. The CDR3 covers 15 residues. The V and J ends lost 7 bases and 0 bases respectively, with 16 bases between them. CDR3 sequence reads: CASTPAGVPSYEQYF. In DNA form, the CDR3 reads TGTGCCAGCACTCCCGCGGGTGTACCCTCCTACGAGCAGTACTTC. Full variable domain (rest looked up from reference TRBV2 and TRBJ2-7): EPEVTQTPSHQVTQMGQEVILRCVPISNHLYFYWYRQILGQKVEFLVSFYNNEISEKSEIFDDQFSVERPDGSNFTLKIRSTKLEDSAMYFCASTPAGVPSYEQYFGPGTRLTVT.

This clonotype was counted a few times. The chain couples TRBV5-1 to TRBJ2-3; 9 nucleotides line up with TRBD2. Germline loops: CDR1 SGHRS, CDR2 YFSETQ. The junction had 6 bases not matched to a gene; V was cut back by 4 bases and J by 6 bases. The CDR3 loop spans 14 amino acids. The CDR3 region is CASSGRLAEDTQYF. CDR3 coding DNA: TGCGCCAGCAGCGGTCGACTAGCGGAGGATACGCAGTATTTT.

V usage is TRBV27 and J usage is TRBJ1-1, with D possibly matching TRBD1 (5 bases). This CDR3 comprises 12 residues. Germline CDR1 is MNHEY and CDR2 is SMNVEV (reference sequence). The V and J ends lost 10 bases and 1 base respectively, with 10 bases between them. The CDR3 here is CATRTRNTEAFF. In nucleotides, the CDR3 is TGTGCCACCCGGACACGGAACACTGAAGCTTTCTTT.

This clonotype was detected only a few times. The gene calls are TRBV2 and TRBJ2-2, with 9 bases identical to TRBD1. CDR1 is SNHLY, CDR2 FYNNEI, per germline. The trim removed 5 bases at V and 4 bases at J, leaving 5 bases unmatched. The CDR3 is 15 residues long. CDR3 protein: CASSRGQGSTGELFF. The CDR3 DNA reads TGTGCCAGCAGTAGAGGACAGGGGAGCACCGGGGAGCTGTTTTTT.

The table lists this clonotype with many counts. The chain employs TRBV4-2 and TRBJ2-1; tentatively, D is TRBD2 (7 bases). V dropped 4 bases and J dropped 8 bases, with 21 bases sitting between them. Germline lookup yields CDR1 LGHNA and CDR2 YNFKEQ. CDR3 length equals 16 residues. The CDR3 here is CASSPQGGGARDEQFF. CDR3 coding DNA: TGTGCCAGCAGCCCTCAGGGAGGGGGGGCTAGGGATGAGCAGTTCTTC.

This rearrangement joins TRBV12-3 or TRBV12-4 to TRBJ1-1; no definite D call. This CDR3 spans 14 amino acids. V dropped 5 bases and J dropped 1 base, with 11 bases sitting between them. CDR3 in DNA: TGTGCCAGCAGTCCACGGAAAAGGAACACTGAAGCTTTCTTT. Translation gives CASSPRKRNTEAFF.

This clonotype turned up a few times. The junction and the germline gene differ at one end; a read error may be behind it. This chain uses TRBV12-3 or TRBV12-4 with TRBJ2-3; TRBD2 might be the D (6 bases). This CDR3 comprises 15 residues. Written as DNA, the CDR3 is TGTGCCAGCAGTCTAGCGTGGCCTAGCACAGATACGCAGTATTTT. Its translation: CASSLAWPSTDTQYF.

The V and J genes are TRBV5-1 and TRBJ1-2; 7 bases fit TRBD1. The CDR3 sequence is 14 residues long. Trimming at V came to 4 bases and at J to 7 bases, leaving 10 bases not matched to a gene. The germline V gene has CDR1 SGHRS and CDR2 YFSETQ. Here the CDR3 DNA reads TGCGCCAGCAGCGGAATCGGGACAGCGTTTGGCTACACCTTC. Protein product: CASSGIGTAFGYTF. The variable domain in full, with the rest retrieved from reference TRBV5-1 and TRBJ1-2, is KAGVTQTPRYLIKTRGQQVTLSCSPISGHRSVSWYQQTPGQGLQFLFEYFSETQRNKGNFPGRFSGRQFSNSRSEMNVSTLELGDSALYLCASSGIGTAFGYTFGSGTRLTVV.

This clonotype was observed a handful of times. At one end, the junction sequence differs from germline, possibly due to a read error. J is TRBJ1-1 and V is TRBV20-1; D perhaps matches TRBD1 (5 bases). CDR3 length: 11 amino acids. Germline CDR1 reads DFQATT; CDR2 reads SNEGSKA (reference sequence). CDR3 residues: CSARDPAGSIF. CDR3 DNA sequence: TGCAGTGCTAGAGATCCGGCAGGGAGTATCTTT.

The J gene is TRBJ2-7, the V gene TRBV12-3 or TRBV12-4; D could derive from TRBD1 or TRBD2 (5 bases each). The CDR3 covers 15 residues. V was shortened by 6 bases and J by 5 bases, with 20 bases between the two germline ends. The CDR3 loop is CASSGIQDPLDEQYF. The DNA of the CDR3 is TGTGCCAGCAGCGGGATACAGGACCCACTAGACGAGCAGTACTTC.